This T cell receptor (beta chain) was documented in a study of T-cell reconstitution after alpha-beta-depleted transplantation in children. This clonotype was picked up a small number of times. TCRbeta library preparation incorporated unique molecular identifiers. Using its own MiXCR run on the PCR reads, TCRdb lists one record per CDR3 protein. The sample contains a few hundred thousand distinct CDR3 sequences, roughly a tenth of which appear only once. Trimming cost V 0 bases and J 8 bases, with 13 bases left between them. CDR1 is DFQATT and CDR2 is SNEGSKA in the germline V gene (reference sequence). The CDR3 sequence is 14 residues long.

This TCR was recovered from a human donor who donated a stem cell graft to a child with acute myeloid leukemia. The V gene is TRBV20-1, the J gene TRBJ2-2; weak D call: TRBD1 (5 bases). This material consisted of PBMCs from the stem cell graft donor, taken from the stem cell graft. CDR3 in amino acids: CSARDSADKGELFF. The CDR3 nucleotides read TGCAGTGCTAGAGATTCGGCGGACAAAGGGGAGCTGTTTTTT.